The clone carrying this TCR beta chain has ten or more counts. RNA transcripts yielded amplified TCR beta CDR3 regions. A first-round RT-PCR of the TCR CDR3 used the HTBI primer set. From the multiplex PCR reads, TCRdb called clonotypes with MiXCR, one entry per CDR3 protein. The sample has approximately 520,000 distinct CDR3 sequences, around a quarter seen once. The V gene lost 5 bases and the J gene lost 0 bases, with 13 bases spanning the gap. This CDR3 contains 15 residues. Per germline, CDR1 MNHEY and CDR2 SMNVEV (reference sequence). This sample was included in a study of T cells in Graves' hyperthyroidism and ophthalmopathy.

The clonotype originates from a woman aged 25 to 39 with Graves' ophthalmopathy. V gene TRBV27 combines with J gene TRBJ1-2, with D unclear. The sample was blood. CDR3 DNA sequence: TGTGCCAGCAGTCCCTTTGGGCGGGCTAACTATGGCTACACCTTC. Translating it yields CASSPFGRANYGYTF.